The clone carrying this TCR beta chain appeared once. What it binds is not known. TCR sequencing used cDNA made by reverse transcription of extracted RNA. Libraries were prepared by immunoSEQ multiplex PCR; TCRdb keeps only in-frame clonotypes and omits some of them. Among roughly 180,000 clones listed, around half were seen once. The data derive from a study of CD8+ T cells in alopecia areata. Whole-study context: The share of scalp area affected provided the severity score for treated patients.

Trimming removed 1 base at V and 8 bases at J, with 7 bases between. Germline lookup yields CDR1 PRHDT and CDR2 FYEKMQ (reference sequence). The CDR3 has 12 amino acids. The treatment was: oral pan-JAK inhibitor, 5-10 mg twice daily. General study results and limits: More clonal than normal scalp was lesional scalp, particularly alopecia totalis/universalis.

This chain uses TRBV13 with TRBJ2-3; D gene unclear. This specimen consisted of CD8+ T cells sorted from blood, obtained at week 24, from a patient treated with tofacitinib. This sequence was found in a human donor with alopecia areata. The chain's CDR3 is CASSLARSTQYF. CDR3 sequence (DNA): TGTGCCAGCAGCTTAGCACGGAGTACGCAGTATTTT.